The 6 T cell receptor beta chains reported below all come from one sample, sequenced in a study of CD8 T cells in acute hepatitis C reinfection. Documented time point: naive CD8 control sorted from an acute-time-point sample. The method was immunoSEQ multiplex PCR; TCRdb's version includes in-frame clones alone and lacks a portion of them. The profile shows 30,000 to 40,000 clones, approximately 83% of them singletons. Sequencing was done on a sample of naive CD8+ T cells from PBMCs. Every receptor here comes from a woman aged 18-35 years who spontaneously cleared hepatitis C infection.

The J gene is TRBJ2-1, the V gene TRBV30; D possibly corresponds to TRBD2 (5 bases). The CDR3 contains 13 residues. Trimming took off 4 bases at V and 9 bases at J, with 16 bases between the two ends. From germline, CDR1 is GTSNPN and CDR2 SVGIG (reference sequence). The CDR3 is CAWIGSVWGEQFF. DNA of the CDR3: TGTGCCTGGATTGGGAGTGTGTGGGGTGAGCAGTTCTTC.

The chain is built from TRBV4-1 and TRBJ2-1; 7 nucleotides line up with TRBD2. Trimming cost V 0 bases and J 5 bases; bases outside gene matches: 7. This CDR3 contains 16 residues. Looked up from germline, CDR1 is MGHRA and CDR2 is YSYEKL. This chain's CDR3 is CASSQDNAGADNEQFF. The CDR3 DNA reads as TGCGCCAGCAGCCAAGATAACGCGGGAGCAGACAATGAGCAGTTCTTC.

J is TRBJ2-1 and V is TRBV5-1; D is undetermined. With 0 bases removed from V and 8 bases from J, the gap between germline ends came to 6 bases. Germline V gene lookup returns CDR1 SGHRS and CDR2 YFSETQ. The CDR3 is 12 amino acids. CDR3 sequence reads: CASSLVVHEQFF. The CDR3 nucleotides are TGCGCCAGCAGCTTGGTTGTTCATGAGCAGTTCTTC.

This chain uses TRBV7-8 with TRBJ1-6, with 8 positions matching TRBD1. The J segment lost 10 bases and the V segment lost 1 base, leaving 6 bases of the junction unmatched. Germline CDR1 reads SGHVS; CDR2 reads FQNEAQ. This CDR3 comprises 15 residues. This chain's CDR3 is CASSLVSRGRSPLHF. The CDR3 DNA sequence: TGTGCCAGCAGCTTAGTCAGCAGGGGGCGGTCACCCCTCCACTTT.

This rearrangement joins TRBV7-6 to TRBJ2-5; 13 nucleotides line up with TRBD2. The ends lost 5 bases at V and 3 bases at J; junction bases unmatched: 9. The CDR3 has 17 residues. Germline V gene sequence: CDR1 SGHVS, CDR2 FNYEAQ. In DNA form, the CDR3 reads TGTGCCAGCAGCCGTCAGGGAACTAGCGGGAGGGAAGAGACCCAGTACTTC. As protein: CASSRQGTSGREETQYF.

This chain joins TRBV10-3 and TRBJ2-1; D is perhaps TRBD2 (5 bases). V gave up 7 bases and J gave up 5 bases, with 24 bases separating them. Germline loops: CDR1 ENHRY, CDR2 SYGVKD. The CDR3 spans 17 residues. This CDR3 is CAINDGERRNQNNEQFF. CDR3 coding DNA: TGTGCCATCAATGACGGGGAGAGGCGCAACCAAAACAATGAGCAGTTCTTC.